The 6 T cell receptor beta chains in this list originate from one sample, sequenced in a study of T cells after posttransplantation cyclophosphamide. Measured with immunoSEQ multiplex PCR; TCRdb has only the in-frame clones, and not every one. The sample contains 5,700 or so clones, none of them singletons. Busulfan-fludarabine conditioning, marrow transplant, and cyclophosphamide on days +3 and +4 were administered. The source was PBMCs, collected after allogeneic stem cell transplant with posttransplant cyclophosphamide. The source of these receptors is a male patient aged 55 to 69 who received an allogeneic stem cell transplant from a related donor, was CMV-positive, and had no GVHD. The graft donor may have given rise to some T cells.

Many counts were recorded for this clone. A much larger clone lies a single base off, so this may be a read error. This chain links TRBV25-1 with TRBJ1-6; 10 nucleotides line up with TRBD1. Germline trimming cut 5 bases from V and 6 bases from J; bases unmatched to any gene: 1. The CDR3 is 14 residues long. Looked up from germline, CDR1 is MGHDK and CDR2 is SYGVNS. CDR3 nucleotides: TGTGCCAGCAGTTGGGACAGGGGTAATTCACCCCTCCACTTT. It codes for CASSWDRGNSPLHF.

This clone appeared many times. This sequence joins TRBV7-8 and TRBJ1-2; 8 nucleotides align to TRBD1. CDR3 length: 14 residues. The V gene's germline CDR1 is SGHVS and CDR2 FQNEAQ. The junction had 2 bases not matched to a gene; V was cut back by 5 bases and J by 0 bases. The DNA of the CDR3 is TGTGCCAGCAGCCCGGACAGGGCTAACTATGGCTACACCTTC. This codes for CASSPDRANYGYTF.

At least ten counts were recorded for this clone. The V gene is TRBV6-1, the J gene TRBJ2-7; TRBD1 agrees at 11 bases. CDR1 and CDR2 from the germline V gene are MNHNS and SASEGT. With 1 base clipped from V and 3 bases from J, the junction kept 2 bases outside the gene matches. The CDR3 loop spans 15 amino acids. CDR3 protein: CASSEGTGGFYEQYF. The CDR3 DNA is TGTGCCAGCAGTGAAGGGACAGGGGGCTTCTACGAGCAGTACTTC.

This clone was detected many times. This sequence joins TRBV6-1 and TRBJ1-5; 8 bases are shared with TRBD1. Germline assignment: CDR1 MNHNS and CDR2 SASEGT. The CDR3 is made up of 15 amino acids. The ends lost 6 bases at V and 4 bases at J; junction bases unmatched: 8. CDR3: CASRRIGQGNQPQHF. The CDR3 DNA reads TGTGCCAGCAGGCGAATCGGACAGGGTAATCAGCCCCAGCATTTT.

This chain uses TRBV7-6 with TRBJ2-3, with 10 positions matching TRBD2. The CDR3 covers 18 residues. The trim removed 2 bases at V and 1 base at J, leaving 9 bases unmatched. Germline CDR1 SGHVS, CDR2 FNYEAQ. The CDR3 protein is CASSLLKSGGAGTDTQYF. The CDR3 DNA is TGTGCCAGCAGCTTATTAAAAAGCGGGGGGGCAGGCACAGATACGCAGTATTTT.

This clone appeared many times. The CDR3 coding sequence is TGTGCCAGCAGCCTACAAGACATCTATGGCTACACCTTC. It encodes CASSLQDIYGYTF. V gene TRBV6-1 combines with J gene TRBJ1-2, with D uncertain. This CDR3 is built from 13 residues. Trimming cost V 6 bases and J 4 bases, with 12 bases left between them. Per the germline V gene, CDR1 is MNHNS and CDR2 is SASEGT.